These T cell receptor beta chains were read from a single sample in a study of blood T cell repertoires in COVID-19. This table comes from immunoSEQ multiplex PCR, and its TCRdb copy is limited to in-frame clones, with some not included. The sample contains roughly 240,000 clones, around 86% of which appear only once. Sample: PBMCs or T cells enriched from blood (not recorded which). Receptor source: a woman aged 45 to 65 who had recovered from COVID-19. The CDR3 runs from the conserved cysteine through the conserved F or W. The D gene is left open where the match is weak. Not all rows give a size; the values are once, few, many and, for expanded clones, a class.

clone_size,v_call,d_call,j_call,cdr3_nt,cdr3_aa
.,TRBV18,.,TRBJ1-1,TGTGCCAGCTCACCACCGGCGGGAAGGGACACTGAAGCTTTCTTT,CASSPPAGRDTEAFF
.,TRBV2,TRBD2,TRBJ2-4,TGTGCCAGCAGGACTAGCGGGGGAGCCAAAAACATTCAGTACTTC,CASRTSGGAKNIQYF
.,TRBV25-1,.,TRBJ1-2,TGTGCCAGCAGTGAGAAGGGAGCGGGGAACTATGGCTACACCTTC,CASSEKGAGNYGYTF
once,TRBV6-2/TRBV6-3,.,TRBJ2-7,TGTGCCAGCAGTTATTACTACGAGCAGTACTTC,CASSYYYEQYF
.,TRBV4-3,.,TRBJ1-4,TGCGCCAGCAGCCAAGAGACACAAGTTCTTAATGAAAAACTGTTTTTT,CASSQETQVLNEKLFF
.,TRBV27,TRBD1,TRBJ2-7,TGTGCCAGCAGTTTGCGACAGGGGTTTTACGAGCAGTACTTC,CASSLRQGFYEQYF
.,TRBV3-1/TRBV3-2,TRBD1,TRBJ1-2,TGTGCCAGCAGCCCTCGGACAGGGCCCAATGGCTACACCTTC,CASSPRTGPNGYTF
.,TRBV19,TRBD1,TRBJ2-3,TGTGCCAGTACCCCGGGAACAGGGGGCAGGACAGATACGCAGTATTTT,CASTPGTGGRTDTQYF
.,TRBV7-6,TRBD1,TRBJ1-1,TGTGCCAGCAGCTTCGGGACAGGAATGAACACTGAAGCTTTCTTT,CASSFGTGMNTEAFF
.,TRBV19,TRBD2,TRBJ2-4,TGTGCCAGTAGTATAGATAGCGGGGGTAATGACAAAAACATTCAGTACTTC,CASSIDSGGNDKNIQYF
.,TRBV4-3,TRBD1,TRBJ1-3,TGCGCCAGCAGCACTCAGGGACAGGGCTACTCTGGAAACACCATATATTTT,CASSTQGQGYSGNTIYF
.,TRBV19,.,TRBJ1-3,TGTGCCAGTAGCGCTCTCGACAGCTCTGGAAACACCATATATTTT,CASSALDSSGNTIYF
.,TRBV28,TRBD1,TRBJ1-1,TGTGCCAGCAGACCAGGGGGGTTCACTGAAGCTTTCTTT,CASRPGGFTEAFF
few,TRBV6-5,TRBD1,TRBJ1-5,TGTGCCAGCAGTTACTCGGGGACAGGGAATCAGCCCCAGCATTTT,CASSYSGTGNQPQHF
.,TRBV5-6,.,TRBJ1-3,TGTGCCAGCAGCCGGACGGGAACTGGAAACACCATATATTTT,CASSRTGTGNTIYF
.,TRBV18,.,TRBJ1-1,TGTGCCAGCTCCTCGGGAGTTATGAACACTGAAGCTTTCTTT,CASSSGVMNTEAFF
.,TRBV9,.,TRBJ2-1,TGTGCCAGCAGCGTAGAGCTGTACAATGAGCAGTTCTTC,CASSVELYNEQFF
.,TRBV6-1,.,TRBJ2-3,TGTGCCAGCAGTGAAGCTGCAGGGGGCACAGATACGCAGTATTTT,CASSEAAGGTDTQYF
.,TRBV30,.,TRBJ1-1,TGTGCCTCCGCACCCCTCCCCAGGGACTTT,CASAPLPRDF
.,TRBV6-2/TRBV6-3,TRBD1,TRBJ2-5,TGTGCCAGCAGCCCGGGGACAGGGGCTCGAGAGACCCAGTACTTC,CASSPGTGARETQYF
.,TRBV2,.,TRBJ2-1,TGTGCCAGCAGAGGTAATCAGGGGAATGAGCAGTTCTTC,CASRGNQGNEQFF
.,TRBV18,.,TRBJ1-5,TGTGCCAGCTCATCATCAGGGGGCAATCAGCCCCAGCATTTT,CASSSSGGNQPQHF
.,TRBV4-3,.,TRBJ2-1,TGCGCCAGCAGCCAAGATAGGGACACCTACAATGAGCAGTTCTTC,CASSQDRDTYNEQFF
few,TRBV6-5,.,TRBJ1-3,TGTGCCAGCAGGCGGGGGGGTGGAAACACCATATATTTT,CASRRGGGNTIYF
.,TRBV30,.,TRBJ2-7,TGTGCCTGGAGTCGACTACCACTAACCTACGAGCAGTACTTC,CAWSRLPLTYEQYF
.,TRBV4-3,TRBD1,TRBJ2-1,TGCGCCAGCAGCCACGTGGACAGGGTGAATGAGCAGTTCTTC,CASSHVDRVNEQFF
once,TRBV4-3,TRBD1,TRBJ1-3,TGCGCCAGCAGCCAAGCCTCCGGGACAGGGGGTTTAAACACCATATATTTT,CASSQASGTGGLNTIYF
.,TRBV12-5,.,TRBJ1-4,TGTGCTAGTGGCCCAGGACCCGGGGATGAAAAACTGTTTTTT,CASGPGPGDEKLFF
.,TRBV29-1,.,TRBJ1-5,TGCAGCGTGGGAGGGCTAAGTGAGCCCCAGCATTTT,CSVGGLSEPQHF
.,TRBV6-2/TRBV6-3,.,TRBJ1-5,TGTGCCAGCAGTACAGGCCCGGGGGCCCAGCATTTT,CASSTGPGAQHF
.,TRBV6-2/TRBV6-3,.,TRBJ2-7,TGTGCCAGCAGTGGGGGCGTTGGAGCCACCTACGAGCAGTACTTC,CASSGGVGATYEQYF
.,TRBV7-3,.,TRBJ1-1,TGTGCCAGCAGCTTAAACAGGGCGGCCACTGAAGCTTTCTTT,CASSLNRAATEAFF
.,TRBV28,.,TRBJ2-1,TGTGCCAGCAGTTTATTCCCGAGTGAGCAGTTCTTC,CASSLFPSEQFF
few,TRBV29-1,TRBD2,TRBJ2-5,TGCAGCGTTCAAGGGGGTAGCGGGAGAAGCTCGGAGACCCAGTACTTC,CSVQGGSGRSSETQYF
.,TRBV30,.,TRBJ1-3,TGTGCCTGGAGTGTAGCCCTAAGGGGCACCATATATTTT,CAWSVALRGTIYF
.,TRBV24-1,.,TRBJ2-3,TGTGCCACCAGAGACTGGAGCACAGATACGCAGTATTTT,CATRDWSTDTQYF
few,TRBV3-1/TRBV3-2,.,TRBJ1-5,TGTGCCAGCAGCCCCAGGGTTGGCAATCAGCCCCAGCATTTT,CASSPRVGNQPQHF
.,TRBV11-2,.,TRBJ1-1,TGTGCCAGCACCCCTGCCAGAGAAGCTTTCTTT,CASTPAREAFF
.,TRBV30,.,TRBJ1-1,TGTGCCTGGAACACCCGCATTAATGAAGCTTTCTTT,CAWNTRINEAFF
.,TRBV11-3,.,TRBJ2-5,TGTGCCAGCAGCCTGACACTCCAAGAGACCCAGTACTTC,CASSLTLQETQYF
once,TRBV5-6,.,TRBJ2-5,TGTGCCAGCAGCTTGGGACAGCAAGAGACCCAGTACTTC,CASSLGQQETQYF
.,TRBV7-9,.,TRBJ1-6,TGTGCCAGCAGCTACCGGGACACTAGTTATAATTCACCCCTCCACTTT,CASSYRDTSYNSPLHF
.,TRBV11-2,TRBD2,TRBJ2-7,TGTGCCAGCAGCTTAGAAGGTGGGACTAGCTACGAGCAGTACTTC,CASSLEGGTSYEQYF
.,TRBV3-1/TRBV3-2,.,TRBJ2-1,TGTGCCAGCAGCCTACGGAGGGTAGGACACAATGAGCAGTTCTTC,CASSLRRVGHNEQFF
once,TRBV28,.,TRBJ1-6,TGTGCCAGCAGCCTAGGGGGTTTCACCTATAATTCACCCCTCCACTTT,CASSLGGFTYNSPLHF
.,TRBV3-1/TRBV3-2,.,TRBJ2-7,TGTGCCAGCAGCCAAGGCTTCCCAACCGGGGGCTACGAGCAGTACTTC,CASSQGFPTGGYEQYF
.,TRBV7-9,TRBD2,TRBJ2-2,TGTGCCAGCAGCCCCAGGACTAGCGGGGGCCTATACACCGGGGAGCTGTTTTTT,CASSPRTSGGLYTGELFF